This TCR beta chain was observed in a study of blood T cells in healthy people across ages. Study findings and constraints: Observed TCR beta diversity showed a strong correlation with the percentage of naive T cells as measured by flow cytometry. Unknown CMV status may confound age-related changes in expanded clones.

In regard to this clonotype: Its target is not known.

The CDR3 totals 15 residues. Trimming took off 4 bases at V and 4 bases at J, with 17 bases between the two ends. Germline V gives CDR1 SGHRS, CDR2 YFSETQ. Peripheral blood was drawn, roughly 10 milliliters per donor. A sample-barcoded 5' primer and a J-beta primer mix were used in a second PCR of about 7 to 11 cycles. Each cDNA molecule, via a template-switch adaptor with 12 random nucleotides, was tagged. TCRdb independently ran MiXCR on the 5' RACE reads; one entry per CDR3 protein. The sample gives 1,500,000 or so distinct CDR3 sequences, around 55% of which show up once; 6.5% to 8.5% is in the top ten.

This clonotype was obtained from a man aged 18-30 years in good health. J is TRBJ1-2 and V is TRBV5-1; D not resolved. Sequencing was done on a sample of blood. CDR3 protein: CASSLFFGLPYGYTF. In DNA form, the CDR3 reads TGCGCCAGCAGCCTCTTCTTCGGGCTACCCTATGGCTACACCTTC.